One sample yielded the 12 T cell receptor beta chains listed below, sequenced in a study. Each CDR3 protein gets one entry after TCRdb re-called the 5' RACE reads with MiXCR. This sample has about 47,000 distinct CDR3 sequences, with more than 25% found just once. The specimen sequenced was naive CD4+ T cells sorted from blood. The subset was: naive CD4+ T cells, CD4+CD45RA+CD25-. These receptors were collected from a female donor with breast cancer.

V usage is TRBV5-1 and J usage is TRBJ2-7; the match to TRBD1 covers 9 bases. J gave up 6 bases and V 6 bases, and 7 bases lay outside the gene matches. Looked up from germline, CDR1 is SGHRS and CDR2 is YFSETQ. The CDR3 is 13 residues long. This CDR3 reads CASTQTGGVEQYF. In DNA, the CDR3 is TGCGCCAGCACTCAAACAGGGGGCGTCGAGCAGTACTTC.

The V gene is TRBV30, the J gene TRBJ1-1; possible D gene TRBD1, 5 bases. Trimming stripped 4 bases from V and 8 bases from J, with 17 bases between. The CDR3 consists of 13 residues. Germline CDR1 and CDR2: GTSNPN and SVGIG (reference sequence). The CDR3 DNA reads as TGTGCCTGGAATGTAGGCGCGGAGGGGGAAGCTTTCTTT. This encodes CAWNVGAEGEAFF.

In this sample, this clonotype turned up a few times. The chain links TRBV15 to TRBJ2-1; D might be TRBD1 or TRBD2, each matching 5 bases. Trimming took 0 bases from V and 12 from J, leaving 15 bases between them. Per germline, CDR1 LNHNV and CDR2 YYDKDF (reference sequence). CDR3 length: 14 residues. In nucleotides, the CDR3 is TGTGCCACCAGCAGAGATGGGACCCATTCGGGGCAGTTCTTC. As protein: CATSRDGTHSGQFF.

This clonotype came up a few times. This rearrangement joins TRBV6-2 or TRBV6-3 to TRBJ2-1; maybe TRBD2 (6 bases). The CDR3 totals 15 residues. The V end lost 5 bases, the J end lost 0 bases, and 11 bases lay between the germline ends. Germline CDR1 and CDR2: MNHEY and SVGEGT. The CDR3 sequence is CASSRLASSYNEQFF. DNA of the CDR3: TGTGCCAGCAGTCGCCTAGCGAGCTCCTACAATGAGCAGTTCTTC.

This chain uses TRBV20-1 with TRBJ2-1, with unresolved D. The CDR3 totals 14 residues. Trimming cost V 3 bases and J 0 bases, with 9 bases left between them. The germline CDR1 and CDR2 sequences are DFQATT and SNEGSKA (reference sequence). The CDR3 is CSASTDDSYNEQFF. The CDR3 bases are TGCAGTGCTAGTACGGACGACTCCTACAATGAGCAGTTCTTC.

This chain's CDR3 is CASKMVQGIGTEAFF. CDR3 sequence (DNA): TGTGCCAGCAAAATGGTACAGGGGATTGGCACTGAAGCTTTCTTT. The chain employs TRBV28 and TRBJ1-1, with 7 bases fitting TRBD1. V lost 7 bases and J lost 4; bases outside the gene matches: 12. This CDR3 has 15 amino acids. CDR1 and CDR2 (germline): MDHEN, SYDVKM.

The chain combines TRBV19 with TRBJ2-3; D is perhaps TRBD2 (5 bases). V lost 7 bases to trimming and J lost 1 base, with 18 bases between them. Germline CDR1 is LNHDA and CDR2 is SQIVND (reference sequence). The CDR3 is made up of 16 amino acids. This CDR3 reads CASKLEVTMGTDTQYF. For the CDR3, the DNA is TGTGCCAGTAAACTGGAGGTCACCATGGGCACAGATACGCAGTATTTT.

To note about this clonotype: Given a much more abundant clone one base away, this may be a read error. The final CDR3 position lacks the conserved phenylalanine or tryptophan, pointing to a likely read error. This rearrangement joins TRBV5-1 to TRBJ1-2; 7 positions agree with TRBD1. Germline CDR1 reads SGHRS; CDR2 reads YFSETQ. The junction had 2 bases not matched to a gene; V was cut back by 0 bases and J by 3 bases. The CDR3 is 14 amino acids. The DNA for the CDR3 is TGCGCCAGCAGCTTGGGGACAGGATACTATGGCTACACCTCC. This encodes CASSLGTGYYGYTS.

In regard to this clonotype: One junction end disagrees with the germline gene, perhaps due to a read error. This chain links TRBV20-1 with TRBJ1-5, with 7 bases aligning to TRBD1. This CDR3 spans 13 amino acids. Germline V gene lookup returns CDR1 DFQATT and CDR2 SNEGSKA (reference sequence). The CDR3 nucleotides are TGCAGTGCTCTAGGGGACAGCATTCAGCCCCAGCATTTT. The encoded protein is CSALGDSIQPQHF.

V and J are TRBV29-1 and TRBJ2-3; D possibly corresponds to TRBD2 (5 bases). V was clipped by 4 bases and J by 2 bases, with 13 bases between them. Germline CDR1 SQVTM, CDR2 ANQGSEA. The CDR3 is made up of 14 amino acids. CDR3 loop: CSVGTDSNTDTQYF. For the CDR3, the DNA is TGCAGCGTTGGGACTGATTCGAACACAGATACGCAGTATTTT.

The genes are TRBV28 and TRBJ1-1; D not resolved. The germline CDR1 and CDR2 sequences are MDHEN and SYDVKM. This CDR3 region has 14 residues. The V gene lost 6 bases and the J gene lost 1 base, with 12 bases spanning the gap. The CDR3 loop reads CASSPSWANTEAFF. In nucleotides, the CDR3 is TGTGCCAGCAGCCCCAGTTGGGCGAACACTGAAGCTTTCTTT.

This clonotype appeared a few times. This chain joins TRBV7-9 and TRBJ2-5; D may correspond to TRBD1 or TRBD2 (5 bases each). Deletions cut 10 bases from V and 2 bases from J, with 17 bases between. The CDR3 loop spans 14 amino acids. The V gene's germline CDR1 is SEHNR and CDR2 FQNEAQ (reference sequence). This CDR3 is CATQYGTGQETQYF. The DNA of the CDR3 is TGTGCCACCCAGTACGGGACCGGACAAGAGACCCAGTACTTC.